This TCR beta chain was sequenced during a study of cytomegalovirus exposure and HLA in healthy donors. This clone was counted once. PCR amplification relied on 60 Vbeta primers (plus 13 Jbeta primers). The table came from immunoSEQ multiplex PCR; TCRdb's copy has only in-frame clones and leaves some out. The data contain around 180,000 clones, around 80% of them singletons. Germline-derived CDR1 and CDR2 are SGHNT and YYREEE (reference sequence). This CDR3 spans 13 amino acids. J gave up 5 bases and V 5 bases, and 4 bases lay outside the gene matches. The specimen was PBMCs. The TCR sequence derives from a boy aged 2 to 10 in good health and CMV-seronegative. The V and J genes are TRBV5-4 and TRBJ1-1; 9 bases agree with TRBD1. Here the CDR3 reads CASRDRGGTEAFF. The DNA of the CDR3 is TGTGCCAGCAGGGACAGGGGTGGAACTGAAGCTTTCTTT. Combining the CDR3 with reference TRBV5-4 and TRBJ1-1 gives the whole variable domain ETGVTQSPTHLIKTRGQQVTLRCSSQSGHNTVSWYQQALGQGPQFIFQYYREEENGRGNFPPRFSGLQFPNYSSELNVNALELDDSALYLCASRDRGGTEAFFGQGTRLTVV.